Here is one T cell receptor beta chain with its context. Libraries were prepared by immunoSEQ multiplex PCR; TCRdb keeps only in-frame clonotypes and omits some of them. Among around 190,000 clones listed, 94% were seen once. This sample is drawn from a study of T cell responses to AZD1222 COVID-19 vaccine. The clonotype originates from an adult who received the AZD1222 COVID-19 vaccine. The source material was peripheral blood, sampled 28 days after the second AZD1222 dose.

The CDR3 nucleotides read TGCGCCAGTGTCCAGACTCTATGGAGAACAGGCACTGAAGCTTTCTTT. Amino acids: CASVQTLWRTGTEAFF. The chain joins TRBV23-1 to TRBJ1-1; possibly TRBD1 for D (5 bases). TRBV23-1 is placed among ORFs of uncertain function. There are 16 residues in the CDR3. The V end was cut by 9 bases, the J end by 4 bases, with 24 bases between.